This T cell receptor beta chain was found in a study of cytomegalovirus exposure and HLA in healthy donors. Study findings and constraints: The study put 150 to 200 TCR beta chains on its list as cytomegalovirus-associated. In a later analysis, across HLA loci, associated TCR counts were highest for DRB1, lowest for HLA-C. The CMV antigen specificity of three CMV-associated chains was confirmed through in vitro analysis.

PCR was performed using 60 Vbeta and 13 Jbeta primers. TCRdb's table, derived via immunoSEQ multiplex PCR, lists solely in-frame clones and lacks some. The sample includes 130,000 or so clones, roughly 88% of them seen just once. On this clone itself: Its antigen remains unidentified.

Germline V gene sequence: CDR1 SGHTA, CDR2 FQGNSA. This CDR3 spans 13 amino acids. Deletions cut 0 bases from V and 8 bases from J, with 8 bases between. Source material: PBMCs. The genes are TRBV7-2 and TRBJ1-3; no definite D call. The origin of this receptor is a woman in her thirties or forties in good health and CMV-seronegative. The CDR3 sequence: CASSLAKGDTIYF. The CDR3 DNA sequence: TGTGCCAGCAGCTTAGCCAAGGGAGACACCATATATTTT.